This T cell receptor beta chain originates from a study of beta chain features in type 1 diabetes listed by TCRdb under 2018. In the study overall: Mean age, gender distribution, total cell number and subset yield did not differ between patients and healthy donors. A total of some 110 million sorted cells were examined across all samples, and a strong correlation was observed between cell number per subset and RNA yield. The study compared TCRB repertoires of sorted circulating CD4+ T cell subsets between recently diagnosed type 1 diabetes patients and matched healthy donors. Naive and central memory subsets were obtained from all 30 or so donors, but regulatory and stem cell-like memory subsets were isolated from only 8 patients and 8 healthy donors.

Overall study results and their limits: A moderate but significant shortening of TCRB CDR3 length was observed in type 1 diabetes patients in all four CD4+ subsets. Because cDNA was sequenced instead of genomic DNA, highly expressing activated cells could be over-represented, though the groups showed no difference in activation or CD3 levels. Only small numbers of individuals were included in the HLA sub-analyses, which left unresolved whether HLA type had any influence on TCRB rearrangement. Patients with type 1 diabetes made fewer insertions and deleted more nucleotides at VDJ recombination sites, implying thymic rearrangement abnormalities. Naive, central memory and regulatory TCRB repertoires appeared to be more alike among patients than among healthy donors. PCR may preferentially amplify shorter templates, but because patient and control samples were amplified and corrected together, any resulting skew would affect both groups equally.

From the cysteine up to the phenylalanine, the CDR3 has a length of 13 residues. Just the 39-base CDR3 DNA is kept, in frame starting at base 1. V has 6 bases trimmed and J has 8 bases trimmed; junction bases matching no gene number 8. The germline V gene yields SGHTA for CDR1 and FQGNSA for CDR2. A single peripheral blood draw of about 116 mL on average was collected from each donor into heparinised tubes. Naive, central memory, regulatory and stem cell-like memory CD4+ T cells were sorted on a BD FACSAria II using a panel including CD45RO, CCR7, CD25, CD127, CD95 and CD27. Purity was above 98% for every sorted population. PBMCs were separated immediately by Lymphoprep density gradient centrifugation and were stained directly, without being cultured. So that batch effects would be minimized, each experiment stained and sorted samples in pairs, pairing one healthy donor with one patient. The entire isolated RNA was reverse transcribed using the High Capacity cDNA Reverse Transcription Kit, and thus expressed TCRB transcripts were sequenced. Naive, central memory and regulatory T cell samples underwent deep immunoSEQ sequencing, averaging roughly 3.4 million total reads per sample. Sorted cells were lysed in RLT buffer, and RNA was extracted using DNase-treated RNeasy Micro or Mini kits according to cell number. To prevent cross-contamination, each cell subset was processed individually, whereas patient and healthy donor samples were processed jointly. Using the immunoSEQ multiplex PCR, TCRB sequences were amplified from cDNA into 87-bp fragments spanning the CDR3 region. The amplicons were sequenced using the Illumina HiSeq platform. Regarding the original processing steps: PCR bias was corrected computationally using synthetic template baselines, and reads within Hamming distance 2 were collapsed, with unmergeable singletons discarded. Reads were aligned against IMGT so that V, D and J genes, CDR3 length and insertions or deletions at six rearrangement sites could be assigned. Clonotype counts were normalized to sorted cell number within each subset before computing true diversity and Gini coefficients with the tcR R package. Repertoire sharing was quantified using the overlap coefficient calculated on TCRB nucleotide sequences. The source is immuneACCESS, and TCRdb retained only in-frame sequences with V and J called. Part of the clones is not carried over; for the studies checked, unresolved V genes explain less than half of this, and the remainder is unexplained. V, J and clone size derive from that table, while D and trimming were established from the DNA sequence. The table for this sample lists about 150,000 clones; roughly 9.1% of them were counted only once. Over 2% of the sample is held by the ten biggest clonotypes.

This clone was seen a few times. Its antigen has not been determined. Base quality data are lacking; no much larger clone is found one base away. Sequencing was carried out using central memory CD4+ T cells from blood. The source is a woman aged 18-30 years in good health. The rearranged chain carries TRBV7-2 and TRBJ1-2, with 8 junctional bases fitting TRBD1. The DNA is TGTGCCAGCAGTCCGGACAGGGCAAGGGGCTACACCTTC. Translated, it gives CASSPDRARGYTF.